This entry features one TCR beta chain sequence. What it recognizes is unknown. The same CDR3 also results from other DNA sequences found in this sample. Method: immunoSEQ multiplex PCR; TCRdb's copy keeps in-frame clones and lacks some. The table lists about 280,000 clones, roughly 90% of them singletons, with over 0.85% in the top ten. The data derive from a study of cytomegalovirus exposure and HLA in healthy donors. Study outcomes and limitations: A classifier reportedly called cytomegalovirus status with high sensitivity and specificity.

Germline V gene sequence: CDR1 MDHEN, CDR2 SYDVKM. Trimming cost V 6 bases and J 0 bases; bases outside gene matches: 4. The CDR3 extends over 14 amino acids. The sample was PBMCs. This clonotype was obtained from a woman under 30 in good health and CMV-seronegative. The chain uses TRBV28 and TRBJ2-7, with TRBD2 identical over 8 bases. The CDR3 sequence: CASSLRGGSYEQYF. The CDR3 nucleotides read TGTGCCAGCAGCCTTCGGGGGGGCTCCTACGAGCAGTACTTC.